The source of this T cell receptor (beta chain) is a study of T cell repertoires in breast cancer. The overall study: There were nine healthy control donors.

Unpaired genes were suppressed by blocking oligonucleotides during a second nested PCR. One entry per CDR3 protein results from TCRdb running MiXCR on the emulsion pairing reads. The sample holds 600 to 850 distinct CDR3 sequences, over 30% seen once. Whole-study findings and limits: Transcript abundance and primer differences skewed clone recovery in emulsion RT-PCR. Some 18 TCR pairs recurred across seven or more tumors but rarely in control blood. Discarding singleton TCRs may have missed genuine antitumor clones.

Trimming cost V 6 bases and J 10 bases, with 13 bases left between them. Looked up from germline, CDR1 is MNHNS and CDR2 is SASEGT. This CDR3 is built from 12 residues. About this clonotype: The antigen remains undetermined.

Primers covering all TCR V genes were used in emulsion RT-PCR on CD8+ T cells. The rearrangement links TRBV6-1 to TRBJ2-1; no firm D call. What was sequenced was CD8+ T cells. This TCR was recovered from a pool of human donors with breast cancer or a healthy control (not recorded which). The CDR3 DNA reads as TGTGCCAGCAGGTCCCTGGGGAACGAGCAGTTCTTC. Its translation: CASRSLGNEQFF.